This T cell receptor beta chain emerged from a study of shared clonotypes between healthy human individuals. Study-wide findings and caveats: Memory subsets had estimated richness that was generally smaller than that of naive subsets. The represented genetic and exposure-history diversity was limited by the small number of donors.

Produced via immunoSEQ multiplex PCR; TCRdb's table is partial and in-frame only. The data show about 1 million clones, about 70% seen once. Comment on this clone: Its antigen is still unknown.

All donors qualified as healthy HIV-negative adults and had experienced no recent acute infections or vaccinations. The study drew all its donors from Caucasian adults living in Nashville, Tennessee. The junction had 3 bases not matched to a gene; V was cut back by 5 bases and J by 0 bases. Germline-derived CDR1 and CDR2 are SGHAT and FQDESV (reference sequence). The CDR3 sequence is 15 residues long. The clonotype was recovered from a man younger than 35 in good health. Sequencing was done on a sample of memory CD4+ T cells sorted from blood. Subset in this sample: CD45RA-negative fraction. The rearrangement uses TRBV11-1 and TRBJ2-7; 11 bases fit TRBD1. The CDR3 nucleotides are TGTGCCAGCAGCCCCGGGACAGGGGGCTCCTACGAGCAGTACTTC. Translation gives CASSPGTGGSYEQYF. Drawing the rest from reference TRBV11-1 and TRBJ2-7, the complete variable domain is EAEVAQSPRYKITEKSQAVAFWCDPISGHATLYWYRQILGQGPELLVQFQDESVVDDSQLPKDRFSAERLKGVDSTLKIQPAELGDSAMYLCASSPGTGGSYEQYFGPGTRLTVT.